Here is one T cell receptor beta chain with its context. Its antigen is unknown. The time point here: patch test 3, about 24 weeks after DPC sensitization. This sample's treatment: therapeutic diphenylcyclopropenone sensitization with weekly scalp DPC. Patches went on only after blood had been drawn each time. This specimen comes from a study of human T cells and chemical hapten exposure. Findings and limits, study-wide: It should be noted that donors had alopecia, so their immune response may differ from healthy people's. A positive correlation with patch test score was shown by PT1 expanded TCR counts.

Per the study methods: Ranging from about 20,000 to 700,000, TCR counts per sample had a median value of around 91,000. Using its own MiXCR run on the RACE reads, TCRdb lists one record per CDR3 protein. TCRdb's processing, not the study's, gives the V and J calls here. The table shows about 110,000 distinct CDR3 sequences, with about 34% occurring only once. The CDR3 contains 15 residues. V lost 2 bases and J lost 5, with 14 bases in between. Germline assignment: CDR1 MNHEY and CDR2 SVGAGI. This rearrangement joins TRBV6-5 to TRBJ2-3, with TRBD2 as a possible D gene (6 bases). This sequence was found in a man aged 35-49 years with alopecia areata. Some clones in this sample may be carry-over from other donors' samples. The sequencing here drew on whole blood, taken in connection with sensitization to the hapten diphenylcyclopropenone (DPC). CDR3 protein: CASSYGTGEKDTQYF. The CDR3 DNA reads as TGTGCCAGCAGTTACGGGACGGGAGAGAAAGATACGCAGTATTTT.